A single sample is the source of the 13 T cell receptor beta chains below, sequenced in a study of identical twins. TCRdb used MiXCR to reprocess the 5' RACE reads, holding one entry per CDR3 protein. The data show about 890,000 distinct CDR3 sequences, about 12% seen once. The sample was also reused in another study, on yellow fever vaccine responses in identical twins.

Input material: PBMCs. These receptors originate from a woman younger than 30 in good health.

The CDR3 is CASSLTGGGANVLTF. The CDR3, as DNA: TGTGCCAGCAGTCTCACCGGAGGTGGGGCCAACGTCCTGACTTTC. The J gene is TRBJ2-6, the V gene TRBV28; TRBD2 is a possible D gene (5 bases). The CDR3 contains 15 residues. The germline CDR1 and CDR2 sequences are MDHEN and SYDVKM. Trimming removed 5 bases from V and 3 bases from J, with 11 bases in between. Full variable domain (outside the CDR3, taken from reference TRBV28 and TRBJ2-6): DVKVTQSSRYLVKRTGEKVFLECVQDMDHENMFWYRQDPGLGLRLIYFSYDVKMKEKGDIPEGYSVSREKKERFSLILESASTNQTSMYLCASSLTGGGANVLTFGAGSRLTVL.

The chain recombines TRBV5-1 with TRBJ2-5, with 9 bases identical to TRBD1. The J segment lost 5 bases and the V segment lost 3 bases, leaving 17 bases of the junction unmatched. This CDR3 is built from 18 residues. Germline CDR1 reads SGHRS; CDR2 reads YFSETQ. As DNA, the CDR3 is TGCGCCAGCAGCTCGAGCGGGGCAGGTTACAGGGGGCGGGAGACCCAGTACTTC. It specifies CASSSSGAGYRGRETQYF.

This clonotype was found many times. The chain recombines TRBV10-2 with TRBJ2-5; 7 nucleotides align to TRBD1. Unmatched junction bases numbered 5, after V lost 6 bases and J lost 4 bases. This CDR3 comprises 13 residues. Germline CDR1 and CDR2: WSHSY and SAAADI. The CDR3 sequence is CASRATGTETQYF. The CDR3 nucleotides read TGCGCCAGCAGAGCGACAGGGACAGAGACCCAGTACTTC.

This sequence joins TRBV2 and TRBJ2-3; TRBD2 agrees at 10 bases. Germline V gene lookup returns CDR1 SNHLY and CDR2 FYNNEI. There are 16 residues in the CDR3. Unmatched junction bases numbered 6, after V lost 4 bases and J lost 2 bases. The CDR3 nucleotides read TGTGCCAGCAGTGTAGGACTAGCGGAGCCCACAGATACGCAGTATTTT. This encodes CASSVGLAEPTDTQYF.

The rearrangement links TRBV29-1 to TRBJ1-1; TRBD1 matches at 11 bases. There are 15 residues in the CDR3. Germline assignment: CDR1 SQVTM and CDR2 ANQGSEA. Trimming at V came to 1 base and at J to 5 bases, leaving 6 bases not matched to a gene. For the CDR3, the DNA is TGCAGCGTTGAAGGGACAGGGGGCGCCGCGACTGAAGCTTTCTTT. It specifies CSVEGTGGAATEAFF.

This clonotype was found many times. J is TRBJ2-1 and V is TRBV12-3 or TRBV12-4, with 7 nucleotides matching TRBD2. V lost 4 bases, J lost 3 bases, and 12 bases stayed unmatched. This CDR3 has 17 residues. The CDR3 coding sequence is TGTGCCAGCAGTTCCTGGACTAGTTCAGGGAGCTACAATGAGCAGTTCTTC. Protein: CASSSWTSSGSYNEQFF.

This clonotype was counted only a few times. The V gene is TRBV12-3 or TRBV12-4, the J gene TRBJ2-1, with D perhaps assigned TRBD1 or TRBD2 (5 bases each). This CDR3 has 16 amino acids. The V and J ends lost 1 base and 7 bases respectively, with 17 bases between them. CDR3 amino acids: CASSLGGPGGGNEQFF. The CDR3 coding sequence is TGTGCCAGCAGTTTAGGGGGACCGGGCGGCGGGAATGAGCAGTTCTTC.

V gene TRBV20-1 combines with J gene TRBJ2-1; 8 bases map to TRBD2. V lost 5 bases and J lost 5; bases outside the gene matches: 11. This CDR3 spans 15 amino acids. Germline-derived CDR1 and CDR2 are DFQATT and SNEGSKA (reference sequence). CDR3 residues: CSASLAGPIDNEQFF. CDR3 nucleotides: TGCAGTGCTTCCTTAGCGGGGCCGATAGACAATGAGCAGTTCTTC.

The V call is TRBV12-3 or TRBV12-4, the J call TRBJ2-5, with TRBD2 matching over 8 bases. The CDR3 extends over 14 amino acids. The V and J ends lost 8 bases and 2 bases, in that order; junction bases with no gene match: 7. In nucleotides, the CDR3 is TGTGCCAGCGCTCGGACTAGCACACAAGAGACCCAGTACTTC. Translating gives CASARTSTQETQYF.

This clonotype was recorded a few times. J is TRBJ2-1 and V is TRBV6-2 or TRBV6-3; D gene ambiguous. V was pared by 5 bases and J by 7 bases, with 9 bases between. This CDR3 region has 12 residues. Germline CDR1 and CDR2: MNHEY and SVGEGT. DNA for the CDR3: TGTGCCAGCAGTATAACAGCAAATGAGCAGTTCTTC. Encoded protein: CASSITANEQFF.

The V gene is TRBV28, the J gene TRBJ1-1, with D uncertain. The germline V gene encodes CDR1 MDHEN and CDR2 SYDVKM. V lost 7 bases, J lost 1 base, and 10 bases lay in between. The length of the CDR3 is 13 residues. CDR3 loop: CASTSVGNTEAFF. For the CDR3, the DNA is TGTGCCAGCACTTCAGTGGGGAACACTGAAGCTTTCTTT.

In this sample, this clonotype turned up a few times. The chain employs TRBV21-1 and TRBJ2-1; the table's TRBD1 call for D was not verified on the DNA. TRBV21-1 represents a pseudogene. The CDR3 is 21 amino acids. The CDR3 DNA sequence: TGTGCCAGCAGCAAGGTTAAGAGCGGACAAACAGTGGGTTCCTCCTACAATGAGCAGTTCTTC. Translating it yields CASSKVKSGQTVGSSYNEQFF.

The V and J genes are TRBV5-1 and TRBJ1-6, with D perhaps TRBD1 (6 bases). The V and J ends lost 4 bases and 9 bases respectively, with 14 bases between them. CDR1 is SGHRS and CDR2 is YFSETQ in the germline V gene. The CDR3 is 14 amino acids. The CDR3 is CASSLGQLSSPLHF. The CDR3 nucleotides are TGCGCCAGCAGCCTTGGACAGCTCAGTTCACCCCTCCACTTT.